This TCR beta chain stems from a study of graft-versus-host responses after intestinal transplantation. This clone came up a few times. Its antigen is unidentified. Clones were read by immunoSEQ multiplex PCR, and TCRdb kept only the in-frame ones, dropping some. The sample lists roughly 100,000 clones, more than 75% occurring once. This CDR3 region has 12 residues. CDR1 is SGDLS and CDR2 is YYNGEE in the germline V gene. V was shortened by 0 bases and J by 2 bases, with 2 bases between the two germline ends. The clonotype comes from a human donor who received an intestinal transplant. Sequences were derived from unstimulated CD4+ T cells sorted from spleen or lymph node cells, sampled before intestinal transplant. This rearrangement joins TRBV9 to TRBJ1-2; D unclear. The CDR3 DNA is TGTGCCAGCAGCGTAGACAACTATGGCTACACCTTC. Its protein product is CASSVDNYGYTF.